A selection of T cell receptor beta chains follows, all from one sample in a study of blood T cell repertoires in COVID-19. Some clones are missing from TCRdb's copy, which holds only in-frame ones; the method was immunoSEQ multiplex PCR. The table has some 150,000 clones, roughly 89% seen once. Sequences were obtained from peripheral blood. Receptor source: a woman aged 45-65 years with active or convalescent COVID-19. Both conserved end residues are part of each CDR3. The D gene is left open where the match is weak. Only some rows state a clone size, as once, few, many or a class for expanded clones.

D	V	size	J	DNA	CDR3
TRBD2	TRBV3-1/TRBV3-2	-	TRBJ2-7	TGTGCCAGCAGCCAGGGGAGACTAGCAACCTACGAGCAGTACTTC	CASSQGRLATYEQYF
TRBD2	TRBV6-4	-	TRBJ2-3	TGTGCCAGCAGCATCCTTAGCGGGGCTAGCACAGATACGCAGTATTTT	CASSILSGASTDTQYF
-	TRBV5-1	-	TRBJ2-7	TGCGCCAGCCGTTTTAGCGATATTAGGCCCTACGAGCAGTACTTC	CASRFSDIRPYEQYF
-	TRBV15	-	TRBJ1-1	TGTGCCACCAGCCCGATCGGGGAGACTGAAGCTTTCTTT	CATSPIGETEAFF
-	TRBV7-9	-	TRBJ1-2	TGTGCCAGCAGCTTAGTGGGGGCCGGGGATGGCTACACCTTC	CASSLVGAGDGYTF
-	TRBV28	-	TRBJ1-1	TGTGCCAGCAGTTTAAGGGGCACTGAAGCTTTCTTT	CASSLRGTEAFF
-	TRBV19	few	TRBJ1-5	TGTGCCAGTAGTAATCTTCGTTCCGGGAGCGCCCAGCATTTT	CASSNLRSGSAQHF
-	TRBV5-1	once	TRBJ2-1	TGCGCCAGCAGCGGTGGGGGGATGGGTGATGAGCAGTTCTTC	CASSGGGMGDEQFF
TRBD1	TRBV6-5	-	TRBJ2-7	TGTGCCAGCAGTACCCGGGACAGCCACTACGAGCAGTACTTC	CASSTRDSHYEQYF
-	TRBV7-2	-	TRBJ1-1	TGTGCCAGCAGCTTAGTCGGGGGGGGGAACACTGAAGCTTTCTTT	CASSLVGGGNTEAFF
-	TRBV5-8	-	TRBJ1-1	TGTGCCAGCAGCTTCAGGGGCGGAAACACTGAAGCTTTCTTT	CASSFRGGNTEAFF
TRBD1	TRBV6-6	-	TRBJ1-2	TGTGCCAGCAGTTACTCTGGCGGGACAGGGAATGGCTACACCTTC	CASSYSGGTGNGYTF
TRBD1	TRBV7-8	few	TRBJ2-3	TGTGCCAGCAGCTTAGCGAGGCGGAGGACAGGGTATACAGATACGCAGTATTTT	CASSLARRRTGYTDTQYF
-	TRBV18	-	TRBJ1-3	TGTGCCAGCTCACCAATGGCAGGGGAAGCCACCATATATTTT	CASSPMAGEATIYF
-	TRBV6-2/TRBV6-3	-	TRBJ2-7	TGTGCCAGCAGTTCCCCGGACGGGAGCTCCTACGAGCAGTACTTC	CASSSPDGSSYEQYF
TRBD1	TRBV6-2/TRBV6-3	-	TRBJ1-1	TGTGCCAGCAGCCGACAGGGGAGAGCTGAAGCTTTCTTT	CASSRQGRAEAFF
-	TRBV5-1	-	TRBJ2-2	TGCGCCAGCAGCTTGGACGGTATGGACACCGGGGAGCTGTTTTTT	CASSLDGMDTGELFF
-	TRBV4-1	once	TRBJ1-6	TGCGCCAGCAGCCAAGTTCTATTCTCCGGGCGGGGCAATAATTCACCCCTCCACTTT	CASSQVLFSGRGNNSPLHF
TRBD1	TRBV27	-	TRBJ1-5	TGTGCCAGCAGTTTCTCCAAACAGGGGACTCAGCCCCAGCATTTT	CASSFSKQGTQPQHF
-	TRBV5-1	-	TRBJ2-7	TGCGCCAGCAGCTTGTTACGGGGTGTAGCCTACGAGCAGTACTTC	CASSLLRGVAYEQYF
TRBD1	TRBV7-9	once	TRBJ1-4	TGTGCCAGCAGCTTGACAGGGAGTAATGAAAAACTGTTTTTT	CASSLTGSNEKLFF
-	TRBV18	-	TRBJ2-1	TGTGCCAGCTCACCAAGGGGGGGCATAAATGAGCAGTTCTTC	CASSPRGGINEQFF
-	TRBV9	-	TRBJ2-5	TGTGCCAGCAGCGTAGCACTAGGAGCACCAGAGACCCAGTACTTC	CASSVALGAPETQYF
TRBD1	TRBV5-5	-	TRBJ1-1	TGTGCCAGCAGCCCCGACAGGGACACTGAAGCTTTCTTT	CASSPDRDTEAFF
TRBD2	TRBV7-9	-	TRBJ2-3	TGTGCCAGCAGCTCCGGGACTAGCTCAGATACGCAGTATTTT	CASSSGTSSDTQYF
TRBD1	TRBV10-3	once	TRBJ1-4	TGTGCCATCAGTGAGTCTGGGCAGGGGGTCGAAAAACTGTTTTTT	CAISESGQGVEKLFF
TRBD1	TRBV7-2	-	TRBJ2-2	TGTGCCAGCAGCCCCCAAGGGACAGCGAACACCGGGGAGCTGTTTTTT	CASSPQGTANTGELFF
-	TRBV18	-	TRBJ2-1	TGTGCCAGCTCACCACCGAGAGCGGTGAGCTCCTACAATGAGCAGTTCTTC	CASSPPRAVSSYNEQFF
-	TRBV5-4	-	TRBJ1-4	TGTGCCAGCAGCTTGAGAACCGGGGGGGGTGAAAAACTGTTTTTT	CASSLRTGGGEKLFF
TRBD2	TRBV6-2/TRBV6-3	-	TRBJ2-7	TGTGCCAGCAGTTACCCTACCTGGTCCCTAGCGGGGGTCTACGAGCAGTACTTC	CASSYPTWSLAGVYEQYF
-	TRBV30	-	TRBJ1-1	TGTGCCTGGAGCGAACAGGGGAACACTGAAGCTTTCTTT	CAWSEQGNTEAFF
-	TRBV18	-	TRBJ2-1	TGTGCCAGCTCACCTAAGACAGGAGTTGGGGCCTACAATGAGCAGTTCTTC	CASSPKTGVGAYNEQFF
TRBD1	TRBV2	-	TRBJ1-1	TGTGCCAGCAATGTGGAGGGGGCGAACACTGAAGCTTTCTTT	CASNVEGANTEAFF
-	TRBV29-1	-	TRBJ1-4	TGCAGCGTTGGCACCGTTCAAGGGGGTGGAGAAAAACTGTTTTTT	CSVGTVQGGGEKLFF
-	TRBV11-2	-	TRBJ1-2	TGTGCCAGCAGCTTAATAACATCTTCTGGCTACACCTTC	CASSLITSSGYTF
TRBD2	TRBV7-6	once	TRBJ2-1	TGTGCCAGCAGCTTAGCGAACGCGGGAGGGCACAATGAGCAGTTCTTC	CASSLANAGGHNEQFF
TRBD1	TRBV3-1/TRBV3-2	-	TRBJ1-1	TGTGCCAGCAGCCAAGATGGGACAGCTAACACTGAAGCTTTCTTT	CASSQDGTANTEAFF
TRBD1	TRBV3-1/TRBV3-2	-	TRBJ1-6	TGTGCCAGCAGCCAAGGGACAGGGGCAGGATCACCCCTCCACTTT	CASSQGTGAGSPLHF
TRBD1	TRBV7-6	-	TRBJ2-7	TGTGCCAGCAGCTTAGTGGGGGACAGGGGAGACGAGCAGTACTTC	CASSLVGDRGDEQYF
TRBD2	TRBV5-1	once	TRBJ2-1	TGCGCCTCCACCCGGGAGGGGGCCTACAATGAGCAGTTCTTC	CASTREGAYNEQFF
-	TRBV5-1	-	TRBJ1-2	TGCGCCAGCAGCTTGTCGGCCAGGGAAGAGGCTAACTATGGCTACACCTTC	CASSLSAREEANYGYTF
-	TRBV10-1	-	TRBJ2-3	TGCGCCAGCAGTGACGGTATAGGGGTGGACGCACACTCAGATACGCAGTATTTT	CASSDGIGVDAHSDTQYF
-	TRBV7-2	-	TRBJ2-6	TGTGCCAGCAGCTTCAGGTCCTCTGGGGCCAACGTCCTGACTTTC	CASSFRSSGANVLTF
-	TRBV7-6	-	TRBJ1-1	TGTGCCAGCAGCCCCTCCGGGACACCGAACACTGAAGCTTTCTTT	CASSPSGTPNTEAFF
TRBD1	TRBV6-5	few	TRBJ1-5	TGTGCCAGCAGCGCCGGGACAGGGTCGAATCAGCCCCAGCATTTT	CASSAGTGSNQPQHF
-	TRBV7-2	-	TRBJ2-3	TGTGCCAGCAGCTTCCCATTTACAGATACGCAGTATTTT	CASSFPFTDTQYF
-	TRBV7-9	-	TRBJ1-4	TGTGCCAGCAGCTCCAGGGGTTATAATGAAAAACTGTTTTTT	CASSSRGYNEKLFF
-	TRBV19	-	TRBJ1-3	TGTGCCACTCGGGACGGGAGCTCTGGAAACACCATATATTTT	CATRDGSSGNTIYF
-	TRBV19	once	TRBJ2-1	TGTGCCAGTGCCCCGGGACAAAAGGGCCATGAGCAGTTCTTC	CASAPGQKGHEQFF